The 23 T cell receptor beta chains given below trace back to one sample, sequenced in a study of blood T cell repertoires in COVID-19. Method: immunoSEQ multiplex PCR; TCRdb's copy keeps in-frame clones and lacks some. The profile shows some 120,000 clones, more than 65% of them singletons. Source material: peripheral blood. Every receptor here comes from a woman aged 70 to 79 with acute or convalescent COVID-19.

This clone was recorded a few times. The V and J genes are TRBV2 and TRBJ1-1, with 8 bases fitting TRBD1. The CDR3 has 13 residues. With 7 bases clipped from V and 11 bases from J, the junction kept 12 bases outside the gene matches. Looked up from germline, CDR1 is SNHLY and CDR2 is FYNNEI. This CDR3 is CASIASAGGYAFF. Written as DNA, the CDR3 is TGTGCCAGCATCGCTTCTGCAGGGGGCTACGCTTTCTTT.

CDR3 sequence (DNA): TGTGCCAGCAGTTTCCGGGGAGGGGGTAACTATGGCTACACCTTC. As protein: CASSFRGGGNYGYTF. V is TRBV28 and J is TRBJ1-2; D is perhaps TRBD1 (6 bases). The CDR3 totals 15 residues. The germline V gene encodes CDR1 MDHEN and CDR2 SYDVKM. The V end was cut by 3 bases, the J end by 1 base, with 12 bases between.

The chain is built from TRBV6-2 or TRBV6-3 and TRBJ2-2, with TRBD2 identical over 10 bases. The V gene end was trimmed by 5 bases and the J gene end by 5 bases; junction bases not matched to a gene: 5. The CDR3 is made up of 15 amino acids. CDR1 MNHEY and CDR2 SVGEGT come from the germline V gene. The CDR3 loop reads CASSSGGAGTGELFF. The CDR3 nucleotides are TGTGCCAGCAGTAGCGGGGGGGCCGGGACCGGGGAGCTGTTTTTT.

The J gene is TRBJ1-3, the V gene TRBV5-4; 7 nucleotides line up with TRBD1. From germline, CDR1 is SGHNT and CDR2 YYREEE (reference sequence). Trimming cost V 3 bases and J 11 bases; bases outside gene matches: 11. The CDR3 consists of 14 residues. Here the CDR3 reads CASSSTGARDPIYF. The CDR3, as DNA: TGTGCCAGCAGCTCTACAGGGGCCCGAGACCCCATATATTTT.

The chain has TRBV5-4 and TRBJ2-2; 9 bases align to TRBD2. The junction had 7 bases not matched to a gene; V was cut back by 0 bases and J by 7 bases. Germline V lookup: CDR1 SGHNT, CDR2 YYREEE (reference sequence). This CDR3 contains 16 residues. The CDR3 region has the DNA TGTGCCAGCAGCTTGGCCTCTAGCGGGGATATCGGGGAGCTGTTTTTT. This translates into CASSLASSGDIGELFF. Using reference TRBV5-4 and TRBJ2-2 for the parts outside the CDR3, the full variable domain is ETGVTQSPTHLIKTRGQQVTLRCSSQSGHNTVSWYQQALGQGPQFIFQYYREEENGRGNFPPRFSGLQFPNYSSELNVNALELDDSALYLCASSLASSGDIGELFFGEGSRLTVL.

In its sample, this clone was seen a few times. The chain has TRBV5-6 and TRBJ2-7; possibly TRBD2 for D (6 bases). The V and J ends lost 0 bases and 3 bases respectively, with 13 bases between them. Germline V gene lookup returns CDR1 SGHDT and CDR2 YYEEEE. The length of the CDR3 is 15 residues. The CDR3 coding sequence is TGTGCCAGCAGCTTGGGTCCTAGCGTCGACTACGAGCAGTACTTC. Protein sequence: CASSLGPSVDYEQYF.

Here the CDR3 DNA reads TGTGCCATCAGTCGAGCGGGCACAAACAATGAGCAGTTCTTC. It yields the protein CAISRAGTNNEQFF. V gene TRBV10-3 combines with J gene TRBJ2-1; perhaps TRBD2 as D (6 bases). This CDR3 spans 14 amino acids. Germline loops: CDR1 ENHRY, CDR2 SYGVKD. V shed 5 bases and J shed 5 bases, with 13 bases lying between them.

The chain employs TRBV3-1 (or the pseudogene TRBV3-2) and TRBJ2-6; weak D call: TRBD2 (5 bases). CDR3 length equals 14 residues. V dropped 4 bases and J dropped 2 bases, with 6 bases sitting between them. Germline lookup yields CDR1 LGHDT and CDR2 YNNKEL (reference sequence). In DNA, the CDR3 is TGTGCCAGCAGCCCCGGGGCTGGGGCCAACGTCCTGACTTTC. Its protein product is CASSPGAGANVLTF.

CDR3 region: CASSPAGDGELFF. CDR3 nucleotide sequence: TGTGCCAGCAGCCCAGCAGGCGACGGGGAGCTGTTTTTT. The chain carries TRBV7-9 and TRBJ2-2; D is undetermined. CDR3 length: 13 amino acids. The V and J ends lost 5 bases and 7 bases respectively, with 11 bases between them. Per germline, CDR1 SEHNR and CDR2 FQNEAQ (reference sequence).

The chain joins TRBV28 to TRBJ2-3; 8 bases line up with TRBD1. Germline V CDR1 and CDR2: MDHEN, SYDVKM. Unmatched junction bases numbered 4, after V lost 6 bases and J lost 2 bases. The CDR3 has 14 residues. CDR3 in amino acids: CASRLQGVTDTQYF. The CDR3 nucleotides read TGTGCCAGCAGGTTACAGGGGGTCACAGATACGCAGTATTTT.

This clone has more than one count but fewer than ten. This CDR3 is CASLAGETGELFF. CDR3 in DNA: TGTGCCAGCCTAGCGGGAGAAACCGGGGAGCTGTTTTTT. The rearrangement joins TRBV28 to TRBJ2-2; 10 bases align to TRBD2. The CDR3 has 13 residues. The germline V gene has CDR1 MDHEN and CDR2 SYDVKM. J lost 5 bases, V lost 8 bases, and 2 bases had no gene match.

The J gene is TRBJ2-1, the V gene TRBV5-1; 11 bases are a match to TRBD2. V lost 1 base, J lost 7 bases, and 4 bases stayed unmatched. This CDR3 comprises 15 residues. Germline lookup yields CDR1 SGHRS and CDR2 YFSETQ. CDR3 bases: TGCGCCAGCAGCTTGAGGCCTAGCGGGGGGAATGAGCAGTTCTTC. This encodes CASSLRPSGGNEQFF. Drawing the rest from reference TRBV5-1 and TRBJ2-1, the complete variable domain is KAGVTQTPRYLIKTRGQQVTLSCSPISGHRSVSWYQQTPGQGLQFLFEYFSETQRNKGNFPGRFSGRQFSNSRSEMNVSTLELGDSALYLCASSLRPSGGNEQFFGPGTRLTVL.

The rearrangement joins TRBV18 to TRBJ1-1; D is ambiguous. The CDR3 runs to 15 residues. The germline V gene has CDR1 KGHSH and CDR2 LQKENI. Trimming cost V 2 bases and J 1 base, with 11 bases left between them. This CDR3 is CASSPSATPNTEAFF. The CDR3 nucleotides are TGTGCCAGCTCACCATCCGCCACACCGAACACTGAAGCTTTCTTT.

This clone was seen ten or more times. V is TRBV2 and J is TRBJ2-7, with D possibly being TRBD1 (5 bases). CDR3 length: 12 residues. Germline loops: CDR1 SNHLY, CDR2 FYNNEI. The V gene lost 8 bases and the J gene lost 7 bases, with 15 bases spanning the gap. This CDR3 reads CASSVGAREQYF. The CDR3 DNA is TGTGCCAGCTCGGTTGGGGCGCGGGAGCAGTACTTC.

The V gene is TRBV5-1, the J gene TRBJ1-6; TRBD1 matches 8 bases. The CDR3 runs to 19 residues. With V trimmed by 4 bases and J by 0 bases, 12 bases remained unmatched. Germline V lookup: CDR1 SGHRS, CDR2 YFSETQ. DNA for the CDR3: TGCGCCAGCAGCCCGGGACAGGCGATTGGGAGCTCCTATAATTCACCCCTCCACTTT. This gives the protein CASSPGQAIGSSYNSPLHF. Full variable domain (missing parts from reference TRBV5-1 and TRBJ1-6): KAGVTQTPRYLIKTRGQQVTLSCSPISGHRSVSWYQQTPGQGLQFLFEYFSETQRNKGNFPGRFSGRQFSNSRSEMNVSTLELGDSALYLCASSPGQAIGSSYNSPLHFGNGTRLTVT.

The J gene is TRBJ1-1, the V gene TRBV2, with D perhaps matching TRBD1 (5 bases). The germline V and J ends were trimmed by 7 bases and 8 bases, with 20 bases remaining between them. CDR3 length equals 14 residues. Germline V gives CDR1 SNHLY, CDR2 FYNNEI. As DNA, the CDR3 is TGTGCCAGCACCGAGAGGGGAGGTTGGGTCGAAGCTTTCTTT. It specifies CASTERGGWVEAFF.

This clone was observed a few times. V is TRBV19 and J is TRBJ2-7; perhaps TRBD2 as D (5 bases). The CDR3 is made up of 14 amino acids. CDR1 is LNHDA and CDR2 is SQIVND in the germline V gene (reference sequence). Trimming removed 3 bases at V and 6 bases at J, with 15 bases between. CDR3 DNA sequence: TGTGCCAGTAGTATGCGGGCAAGATCTGGCGAGCAGTACTTC. This gives the protein CASSMRARSGEQYF.

The chain links TRBV2 to TRBJ1-5; the D gene is possibly TRBD1 (5 bases). The length of the CDR3 is 14 residues. V dropped 6 bases and J dropped 3 bases, with 12 bases sitting between them. Germline loops: CDR1 SNHLY, CDR2 FYNNEI. The CDR3 DNA is TGTGCCAGCAGCCGCGGGACCCTCAATCAGCCCCAGCATTTT. Its translation: CASSRGTLNQPQHF.

V and J are TRBV5-5 and TRBJ1-1, with D unclear. CDR1 is SGHKS and CDR2 is YYEKEE in the germline V gene (reference sequence). The CDR3 spans 12 residues. V was pared by 2 bases and J by 10 bases, with 12 bases between. The CDR3 spells CASSFDTGPAFF. CDR3 nucleotides: TGTGCCAGCAGCTTCGACACCGGCCCAGCTTTCTTT. Full variable domain (missing parts from reference TRBV5-5 and TRBJ1-1): DAGVTQSPTHLIKTRGQQVTLRCSPISGHKSVSWYQQVLGQGPQFIFQYYEKEERGRGNFPDRFSARQFPNYSSELNVNALLLGDSALYLCASSFDTGPAFFGQGTRLTVV.

This clone qualifies as medium-sized. The J gene is TRBJ2-7, the V gene TRBV7-9; TRBD1 matches at 7 bases. The germline CDR1 and CDR2 sequences are SEHNR and FQNEAQ (reference sequence). V trimming: 4 bases; J trimming: 0 bases; junction bases outside the gene matches: 3. This CDR3 region has 14 residues. CDR3 nucleotides: TGTGCCAGCAGCTCGGGACAGTACTCCTACGAGCAGTACTTC. It codes for CASSSGQYSYEQYF.

The rearrangement uses TRBV6-6 and TRBJ2-1; the match to TRBD2 covers 9 bases. Germline CDR1 and CDR2: MNHNY and SVGAGI (reference sequence). This CDR3 spans 16 amino acids. The trim removed 5 bases at V and 8 bases at J, leaving 13 bases unmatched. The CDR3 spells CASSGEGGGRAHEQFF. The CDR3 nucleotides are TGTGCCAGCAGTGGCGAGGGTGGCGGGAGGGCCCATGAGCAGTTCTTC.

This clone was counted a few times. The chain combines TRBV28 with TRBJ1-3; 7 bases line up with TRBD1. The CDR3 runs to 17 residues. CDR1 is MDHEN, CDR2 SYDVKM, per germline. Trimming at V came to 10 bases and at J to 0 bases, leaving 15 bases not matched to a gene. The CDR3 DNA sequence: TGTGCCACTAAAGACCGGGACAGCATCGTCTCTGGAAACACCATATATTTT. Amino acid sequence: CATKDRDSIVSGNTIYF.

The J gene is TRBJ1-2, the V gene TRBV10-2; possible D gene TRBD1, 6 bases. The germline gives CDR1 WSHSY, CDR2 SAAADI. V was shortened by 5 bases and J by 5 bases, with 9 bases between the two germline ends. The CDR3 extends over 12 amino acids. CDR3 region: CASSPDSYGYTF. As DNA, the CDR3 is TGCGCCAGCAGTCCGGACAGTTATGGCTACACCTTC.